This TCR beta chain was recorded in a study of T cell changes during pregnancy in multiple sclerosis. Using immunoSEQ multiplex PCR, the repertoire was profiled, and TCRdb retains in-frame clones only, with some absent. The top ten hold 20% of the sample, which has around 21,000 clones, around 85% seen once. The junction had 11 bases not matched to a gene; V was cut back by 4 bases and J by 4 bases. CDR1 and CDR2 (germline): SGHRS, YFSETQ. This CDR3 has 15 amino acids. The input for sequencing was CD8+ T cells from peripheral blood mononuclear cells, taken after pregnancy. The receptor comes from a female donor in good health, enrolled as a control in a pregnancy study. This rearrangement joins TRBV5-1 to TRBJ2-7; TRBD2 agrees at 7 bases. The CDR3 DNA follows: TGCGCCAGCAGCCCCCTAGCGGATCCTCGGTACGAGCAGTACTTC. Translation gives CASSPLADPRYEQYF.